A single sample is the source of the 23 T cell receptor beta chains below, sequenced in a study of graft-versus-host responses after intestinal transplantation. Antigens for these TCRs are unknown. The assay was immunoSEQ multiplex PCR, and TCRdb's table has in-frame clones only and misses some. The sample carries 55,000 to 85,000 clones, 70% to 90% recorded once. The starting material was unstimulated CD8+ T cells sorted from spleen or lymph node cells, obtained before intestinal transplant. These receptors originate from a human donor who received an intestinal transplant.

In DNA, the CDR3 is TGTGCCAGCAGCGTTAGCGGGGGAGGTAACGGGGAGCTGTTTTTT. Its protein product is CASSVSGGGNGELFF. The rearrangement joins TRBV27 to TRBJ2-2; 9 bases agree with TRBD2. The CDR3 has 15 amino acids. Germline V gene sequence: CDR1 MNHEY, CDR2 SMNVEV (reference sequence). V was clipped by 6 bases and J by 7 bases; unmatched bases: 9.

CDR3 nucleotide sequence: TGTGCCAGCAGCTTCTATATGAAGGGGAACGGAAACACCATATATTTT. It translates to CASSFYMKGNGNTIYF. The chain is built from TRBV7-2 and TRBJ1-3, with D tentatively TRBD1 (5 bases). The ends were cut back, 3 bases at V and 4 bases at J, with 16 bases in the middle. In germline, CDR1 is SGHTA, CDR2 FQGNSA. The CDR3 covers 16 residues. Variable domain in full (rest from reference TRBV7-2 and TRBJ1-3): GAGVSQSPSNKVTEKGKDVELRCDPISGHTALYWYRQSLGQGLEFLIYFQGNSAPDKSGLPSDRFSAERTGGSVSTLTIQRTQQEDSAVYLCASSFYMKGNGNTIYFGEGSWLTVV.

This clone was seen once. The rearrangement joins TRBV19 to TRBJ1-2; 10 bases match TRBD1. CDR3 size: 15 residues. The ends lost 6 bases at V and 7 bases at J; junction bases unmatched: 11. Looked up from germline, CDR1 is LNHDA and CDR2 is SQIVND (reference sequence). The CDR3 nucleotides read TGTGCCAGTAGGGAGACAGGGGGCCCCCTATCTGGCTACACCTTC. It yields the protein CASRETGGPLSGYTF.

This clone has just one count. The chain recombines TRBV2 with TRBJ1-6; weak D call: TRBD1 (6 bases). The CDR3 is 15 residues long. V was pared by 6 bases and J by 7 bases, with 16 bases between. Germline V CDR1 and CDR2: SNHLY, FYNNEI. The DNA for the CDR3 is TGTGCCAGCAGCCTCCAAACAGGGCGGAATTCACCCCTCCACTTT. It yields the protein CASSLQTGRNSPLHF.

The chain uses TRBV11-2 and TRBJ2-3; D not resolved. Germline V gene lookup returns CDR1 SGHAT and CDR2 FQNNGV. This CDR3 is built from 14 residues. Trimming stripped 5 bases from V and 0 bases from J, with 9 bases between. This CDR3 reads CASSPHLSTDTQYF. DNA of the CDR3: TGTGCCAGCAGCCCCCACTTAAGCACAGATACGCAGTATTTT.

The V gene is TRBV27, the J gene TRBJ2-3, with 9 bases identical to TRBD2. This CDR3 is built from 15 residues. V dropped 5 bases and J dropped 6; count of bases not matched to a gene: 9. The V gene's germline CDR1 is MNHEY and CDR2 SMNVEV (reference sequence). CDR3 residues: CASSPSLAGTDTQYF. Written as DNA, the CDR3 is TGTGCCAGCAGTCCCTCCCTAGCGGGGACCGATACGCAGTATTTT.

The chain joins TRBV28 to TRBJ2-5; 8 bases align to TRBD1. V dropped 3 bases and J dropped 5; count of bases not matched to a gene: 5. Per germline, CDR1 MDHEN and CDR2 SYDVKM. The CDR3 runs to 14 residues. The DNA of the CDR3 is TGTGCCAGCAGTTTCTTCCAGGGGGCGGAGACCCAGTACTTC. It encodes CASSFFQGAETQYF.

CDR3: CASSQVPRGQETQYF. The CDR3 DNA sequence: TGCGCCAGCAGCCAAGTACCCAGGGGCCAAGAGACCCAGTACTTC. V gene TRBV4-1 combines with J gene TRBJ2-5; D possibly corresponds to TRBD1 (6 bases). Germline CDR1 MGHRA, CDR2 YSYEKL. The V end was cut by 1 base, the J end by 1 base, with 10 bases between. There are 15 residues in the CDR3.

The gene calls are TRBV28 and TRBJ1-2; 9 nucleotides match TRBD1. The CDR3 length is 14 residues. The V segment lost 5 bases and the J segment 2 bases; nucleotides outside the gene matches: 3. Looked up from germline, CDR1 is MDHEN and CDR2 is SYDVKM. The CDR3 DNA reads TGTGCCAGCAGTCTCGGACAGGGGAACTATGGCTACACCTTC. The encoded protein is CASSLGQGNYGYTF.

This chain uses TRBV4-2 with TRBJ2-5; 7 bases map to TRBD2. The V gene end was trimmed by 6 bases and the J gene end by 5 bases; junction bases not matched to a gene: 21. This CDR3 has 18 residues. Germline V gives CDR1 LGHNA, CDR2 YNFKEQ. The CDR3 coding sequence is TGTGCCAGCAGTCCGGGGGGTGAGGTTTGGGGGTTGGGGGAGACCCAGTACTTC. It yields the protein CASSPGGEVWGLGETQYF.

V is TRBV7-9 and J is TRBJ2-5; 7 positions agree with TRBD1. The V and J ends lost 4 bases and 3 bases, in that order; junction bases with no gene match: 11. Germline-derived CDR1 and CDR2 are SEHNR and FQNEAQ (reference sequence). The CDR3 has 16 residues. The chain's CDR3 is CASSSSDGTDKETQYF. The CDR3 DNA sequence: TGTGCCAGCAGCTCGTCAGACGGGACAGACAAAGAGACCCAGTACTTC. Together with reference TRBV7-9 and TRBJ2-5, the CDR3 gives the full variable domain: DTGVSQNPRHKITKRGQNVTFRCDPISEHNRLYWYRQTLGQGPEFLTYFQNEAQLEKSRLLSDRFSAERPKGSFSTLEIQRTEQGDSAMYLCASSSSDGTDKETQYFGPGTRLLVL.

This clone was observed once. This sequence joins TRBV7-8 and TRBJ1-2; 7 nucleotides align to TRBD1. CDR1 is SGHVS, CDR2 FQNEAQ, per germline. The V and J ends lost 5 bases and 5 bases, in that order; junction bases with no gene match: 11. This CDR3 is built from 15 residues. As DNA, the CDR3 is TGTGCCAGCAGCGAAGATACGGGACAGATTTATGGCTACACCTTC. Protein: CASSEDTGQIYGYTF.

Written as DNA, the CDR3 is TGTGCCAGCAGCCAAGCGCTTTCGGGAGCCACTGAAGCTTTCTTT. Residues: CASSQALSGATEAFF. The V gene is TRBV4-2, the J gene TRBJ1-1, with D unresolved. Germline V gives CDR1 LGHNA, CDR2 YNFKEQ. V lost 1 base to trimming and J lost 4 bases, with 13 bases between them. The CDR3 has 15 residues.

The CDR3: CASSIRGRHYEQYF. CDR3 bases: TGTGCCAGTAGTATAAGGGGCCGCCACTACGAGCAGTACTTC. The rearrangement joins TRBV19 to TRBJ2-7; D perhaps matches TRBD1 (5 bases). V gave up 2 bases and J gave up 3 bases, with 11 bases separating them. Germline V gives CDR1 LNHDA, CDR2 SQIVND (reference sequence). This CDR3 region has 14 residues.

The CDR3 nucleotides read TGCGCCAGCAGCTTGGCGGTAGCGGGAGTTGCAGATACGCAGTATTTT. This sequence encodes CASSLAVAGVADTQYF. This chain links TRBV5-1 with TRBJ2-3; TRBD2 aligns across 9 bases. Trimming at V came to 0 bases and at J to 4 bases, leaving 6 bases not matched to a gene. The CDR3 sequence is 16 residues long. CDR1 is SGHRS and CDR2 is YFSETQ in the germline V gene.

The V and J genes are TRBV6-5 and TRBJ2-7; weak D call: TRBD2 (6 bases). The CDR3 spans 15 residues. Germline CDR1 reads MNHEY; CDR2 reads SVGAGI. Trimming removed 0 bases from V and 5 bases from J, with 14 bases in between. CDR3 in amino acids: CASSYSAGTFHEQYF. CDR3 DNA sequence: TGTGCCAGCAGTTACTCAGCCGGGACTTTTCACGAGCAGTACTTC.

This clone appeared a few times. The chain carries TRBV5-8 and TRBJ2-7, with D perhaps matching TRBD2 (6 bases). The length of the CDR3 is 14 residues. The germline V gene encodes CDR1 SGHTS and CDR2 YDEGEE. V gave up 7 bases and J gave up 4 bases, with 18 bases separating them. The CDR3 DNA follows: TGTGCCAGCGTTGCCGGGACTGGCTATTACGAGCAGTACTTC. Its protein product is CASVAGTGYYEQYF. The whole variable domain, remainder taken from reference TRBV5-8 and TRBJ2-7, is EAGVTQSPTHLIKTRGQQATLRCSPISGHTSVYWYQQALGLGLQFLLWYDEGEERNRGNFPPRFSGRQFPNYSSELNVNALELEDSALYLCASVAGTGYYEQYFGPGTRLTVT.

The V and J genes are TRBV5-1 and TRBJ2-1; TRBD1 might be the D (6 bases). CDR3 length: 15 amino acids. CDR1 is SGHRS and CDR2 is YFSETQ in the germline V gene. The V and J ends lost 3 bases and 0 bases respectively, with 10 bases between them. CDR3 amino acids: CASSWTANSYNEQFF. In DNA form, the CDR3 reads TGCGCCAGCAGCTGGACAGCGAACTCCTACAATGAGCAGTTCTTC.

On this clone itself: Within the sample, other DNA sequences also encode this same CDR3. The J gene is TRBJ2-3, the V gene TRBV27; a possible D gene is TRBD1 (5 bases). Trimming left V 8 bases short and J 3 bases short, with 9 bases between. In germline, CDR1 is MNHEY, CDR2 SMNVEV (reference sequence). This CDR3 has 12 residues. CDR3 region: CASSPGTDTQYF. The CDR3 DNA reads TGTGCCAGCTCCCCAGGGACAGATACGCAGTATTTT.

This sequence joins TRBV27 and TRBJ2-7, with D possibly being TRBD2 (5 bases). Per germline, CDR1 MNHEY and CDR2 SMNVEV (reference sequence). With 4 bases removed from V and 6 bases from J, the gap between germline ends came to 16 bases. The CDR3 runs to 14 residues. For the CDR3, the DNA is TGTGCCAGCAGTTACGGAGGCACACTACGCGAGCAGTACTTC. This codes for CASSYGGTLREQYF.

The rearrangement uses TRBV28 and TRBJ2-1; 7 bases are a match to TRBD2. V gave up 7 bases and J gave up 0 bases; unmatched junction bases: 9. In germline, CDR1 is MDHEN, CDR2 SYDVKM. This CDR3 is built from 16 residues. Here the CDR3 reads CASTLILASSYNEQFF. The CDR3 DNA reads TGTGCCAGCACCCTAATACTAGCGAGCTCCTACAATGAGCAGTTCTTC. Full variable domain (outside the CDR3, taken from reference TRBV28 and TRBJ2-1): DVKVTQSSRYLVKRTGEKVFLECVQDMDHENMFWYRQDPGLGLRLIYFSYDVKMKEKGDIPEGYSVSREKKERFSLILESASTNQTSMYLCASTLILASSYNEQFFGPGTRLTVL.

A few counts support this clone. The chain links TRBV6-4 to TRBJ1-5; D remains unclear. The germline gives CDR1 MRHNA, CDR2 SNTAGT. The V and J ends lost 3 bases and 3 bases respectively, with 6 bases between them. This CDR3 has 13 residues. The CDR3 DNA is TGTGCCAGCAGTGAGGCAGACAATCAGCCCCAGCATTTT. The encoded protein is CASSEADNQPQHF.

The rearrangement links TRBV27 to TRBJ2-1; D is possibly TRBD2 (5 bases). Trimming cost V 6 bases and J 7 bases, with 10 bases left between them. Per the germline V gene, CDR1 is MNHEY and CDR2 is SMNVEV (reference sequence). The CDR3 has 12 residues. CDR3 loop: CASSPRENEQFF. CDR3 nucleotides: TGTGCCAGCAGCCCAAGGGAGAATGAGCAGTTCTTC.